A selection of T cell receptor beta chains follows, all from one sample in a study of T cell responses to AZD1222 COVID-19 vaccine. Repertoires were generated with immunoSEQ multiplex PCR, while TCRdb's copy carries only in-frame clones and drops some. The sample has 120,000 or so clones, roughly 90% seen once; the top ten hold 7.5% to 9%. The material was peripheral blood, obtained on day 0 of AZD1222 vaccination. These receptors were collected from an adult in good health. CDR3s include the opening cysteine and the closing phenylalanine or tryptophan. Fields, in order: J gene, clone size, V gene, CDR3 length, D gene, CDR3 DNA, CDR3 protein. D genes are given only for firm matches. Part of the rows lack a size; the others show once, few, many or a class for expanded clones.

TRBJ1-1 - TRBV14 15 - TGTGCCAGCAGCCCCCTCCGGGGCCTGAACACTGAAGCTTTCTTT CASSPLRGLNTEAFF
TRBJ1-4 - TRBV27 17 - TGTGCCAGCAGTTTTTCCCGGGACACGGCGCTAAATGAAAAACTGTTTTTT CASSFSRDTALNEKLFF
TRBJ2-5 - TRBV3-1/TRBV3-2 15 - TGTGCCAGCAGCCAAGGTCGAGGGTACGGAGAGACCCAGTACTTC CASSQGRGYGETQYF
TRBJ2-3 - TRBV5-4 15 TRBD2 TGTGCCAGCAGCGGTACTAGCGGGGGGGCCGGTACGCAGTATTTT CASSGTSGGAGTQYF
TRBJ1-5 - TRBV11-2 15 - TGTGCCAGCAGCTTAGTTGCGGGGGGCAATCAGCCCCAGCATTTT CASSLVAGGNQPQHF
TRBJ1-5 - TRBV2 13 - TGTGCCAGCAGTGAAGGCTCTCTTTGGCCCCAGCATTTT CASSEGSLWPQHF
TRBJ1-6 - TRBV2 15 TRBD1 TGTGCCAGCAGTCCCACAGGGGTCGATAATTCACCCCTCCACTTT CASSPTGVDNSPLHF
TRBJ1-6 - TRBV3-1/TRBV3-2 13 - TGTGCCAGCAGCCAAGACGACGTTTCACCCCTCCACTTT CASSQDDVSPLHF
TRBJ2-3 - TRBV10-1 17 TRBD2 TGCGCCAGCAGTGAGCGGCTAGCGGGGCCGGCGGGAGATACGCAGTATTTT CASSERLAGPAGDTQYF
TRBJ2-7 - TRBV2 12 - TGTGCCAGGGGGATTATGGGCTACGAGCAGTACTTC CARGIMGYEQYF
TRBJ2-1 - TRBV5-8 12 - TGTGCCAGCAGCTACGGTTACAATGAGCAGTTCTTC CASSYGYNEQFF
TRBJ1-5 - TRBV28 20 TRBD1 TGTGCCAGCAGTTTACCGACGATCCTTCCTACAGGGGGCGGCAATCAGCCCCAGCATTTT CASSLPTILPTGGGNQPQHF
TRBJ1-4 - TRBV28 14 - TGTGCCAGCAGTTTAGGTGGGGGTAGGGAAAAACTGTTTTTT CASSLGGGREKLFF
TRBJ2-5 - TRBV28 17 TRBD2 TGTGCCAGCAGCAGCCAAGCCGGGAGGGCCGAACAAGAGACCCAGTACTTC CASSSQAGRAEQETQYF
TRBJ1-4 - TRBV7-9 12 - TGTGCCAGCAGCTTAGGGAATGAAAAACTGTTTTTT CASSLGNEKLFF
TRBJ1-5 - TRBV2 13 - TGTGCCAGCAGGGGGCCTGGCAATCAGCCCCAGCATTTT CASRGPGNQPQHF
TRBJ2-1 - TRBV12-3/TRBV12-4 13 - TGTGCCAGCAGTTTATTTCGGTACAATGAGCAGTTCTTC CASSLFRYNEQFF
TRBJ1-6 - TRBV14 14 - TGTGCCAGCAGCGTCCGGACGGATAATTCACCCCTCCACTTT CASSVRTDNSPLHF
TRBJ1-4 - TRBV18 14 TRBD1 TGTGCCAGCTCCCCCGGGACAGGGGATGAAAAACTGTTTTTT CASSPGTGDEKLFF
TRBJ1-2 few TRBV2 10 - TGTGCCAGCAGGGATTCTGGCTACACCTTC CASRDSGYTF
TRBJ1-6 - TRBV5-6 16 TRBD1 TGTGCCAGCAGCGAGACCGGGACAGGCTTTAATTCACCCCTCCACTTT CASSETGTGFNSPLHF
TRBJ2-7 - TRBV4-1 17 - TGCGCCAGCAGCCAAGACCCGGGACAAGAGCCCTCCTACGAGCAGTACTTC CASSQDPGQEPSYEQYF
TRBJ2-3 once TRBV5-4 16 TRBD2 TGTGCCAGCAGCTGGGATAGCGGGGGCCCCAATGGTCCGCAGTATTTT CASSWDSGGPNGPQYF
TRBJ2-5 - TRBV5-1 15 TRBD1 TGCGCCAGCAGCTACGGGACAGTGAACCAAGAGACCCAGTACTTC CASSYGTVNQETQYF
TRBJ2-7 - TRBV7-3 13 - TGTGCCAGCAGCTTAGGGGCTCTGTCCCCGCAGTACTTC CASSLGALSPQYF
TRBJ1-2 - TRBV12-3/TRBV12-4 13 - TGTGCCAGCGGGTACAGGGAAGATTTTGGCTACACCTTC CASGYREDFGYTF
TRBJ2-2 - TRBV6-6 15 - TGTGCCGGGTTGAGCCAGGGGCAAAACACCGGGGAGCTGTTTTTT CAGLSQGQNTGELFF
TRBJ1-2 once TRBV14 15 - TGTGCCAGCAGCCACACAACACGGCTGGGCTATGGCTACACCTTC CASSHTTRLGYGYTF
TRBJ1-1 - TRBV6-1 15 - TGTGCCAGCAGTGAGAGGAACAGGGAGAACACTGAAGCTTTCTTT CASSERNRENTEAFF
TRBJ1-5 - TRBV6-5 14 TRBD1 TGTGCCAGCAGTACAGGGGTGAACAATCAGCCCCAGCATTTT CASSTGVNNQPQHF
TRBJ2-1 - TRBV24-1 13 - TGTGCCACCAGTGCCGACGGATACAATGAGCAGTTCTTC CATSADGYNEQFF
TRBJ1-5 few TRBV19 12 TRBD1 TGTGCCAGCGGGACAGGGGGTAAGCCCCAGCATTTT CASGTGGKPQHF
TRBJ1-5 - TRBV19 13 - TGTGCCAGCCAACTCGGGACTCAACAGCCCCAGCATTTT CASQLGTQQPQHF
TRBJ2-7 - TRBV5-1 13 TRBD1 TGCGCCAGCAGCTTGGTCCCCAGACAGGGGCAGTACTTC CASSLVPRQGQYF
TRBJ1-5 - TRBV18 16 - TGTGCCAGCTCACGCCAAGGAGGGGTGGTTGATCAGCCCCAGCATTTT CASSRQGGVVDQPQHF
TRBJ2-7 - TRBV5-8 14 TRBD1 TGTGCCAGCAGCCGCTACAGGGGTAAATACGAGCAGTACTTC CASSRYRGKYEQYF
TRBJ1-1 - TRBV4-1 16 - TGCGCCAGCAGCCTTTGGTACAGGGATGAGGGCACTGAAGCTTTCTTT CASSLWYRDEGTEAFF
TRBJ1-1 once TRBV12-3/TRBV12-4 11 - TGTGCCAGCAGCAGACATGGGAAAGCTTTCTTT CASSRHGKAFF
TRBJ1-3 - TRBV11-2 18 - TGTGCCAGCAGCTTAGATGCTCCCGGGGGCCCCTCTGGAAACACCATATATTTT CASSLDAPGGPSGNTIYF
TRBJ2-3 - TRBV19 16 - TGTGCCAGCGCGAAGGGAAGCGGAATTAGCACAGATACGCAGTATTTT CASAKGSGISTDTQYF
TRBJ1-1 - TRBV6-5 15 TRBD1 TGTGCCAGCAGGGCCGGGGACAGGTGGAACACTGAAGCTTTCTTT CASRAGDRWNTEAFF
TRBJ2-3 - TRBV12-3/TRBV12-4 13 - TGTGCCACAACTAGACAGCTTACAGATACGCAGTATTTT CATTRQLTDTQYF
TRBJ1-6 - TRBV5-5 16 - TGTGCCAGCAGCTTCAGACTTAGCTCCTATAATTCACCCCTCCACTTT CASSFRLSSYNSPLHF
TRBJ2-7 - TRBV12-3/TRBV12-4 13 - TGTGCCAGCAGTTTAATCGGCAAGAACGAGCAGTACTTC CASSLIGKNEQYF
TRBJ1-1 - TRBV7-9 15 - TGTGCCAGCACCGACCGAAAATACAGGGAGGCAGGAGCTTTCTTT CASTDRKYREAGAFF
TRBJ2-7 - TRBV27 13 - TGTGCCAGCAGTTTATCGGGGGGATTAGGGCAGTACTTC CASSLSGGLGQYF
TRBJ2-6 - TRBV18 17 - TGTGCCAGCTCACCACCTCAGGGTGACTCTGGGGCCAACGTCCTGACTTTC CASSPPQGDSGANVLTF
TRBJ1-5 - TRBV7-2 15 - TGTGCCAGCAACCTCATGGGAGGGGGTAATCAGCCCCAGCATTTT CASNLMGGGNQPQHF
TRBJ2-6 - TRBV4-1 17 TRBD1 TGCGCCAGCAGAAAATGGGACAGGGGGCAAGGGGCCAACGTCCTGACTTTC CASRKWDRGQGANVLTF
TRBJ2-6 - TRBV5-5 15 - TGTGCCAGCAGCTCAGGGGAGTCTGGGGCCAACGTCCTGACTTTC CASSSGESGANVLTF
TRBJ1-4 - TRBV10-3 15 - TGTGCCATCAGTGATCAGGGACGAACTAATGAAAAACTGTTTTTT CAISDQGRTNEKLFF
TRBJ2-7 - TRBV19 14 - TGTGCCAGTAGTTTCCGGGACGGACCCTACGAGCAGTACTTC CASSFRDGPYEQYF
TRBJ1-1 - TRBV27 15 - TGTGCCAGCAGTTTATTCCCAGGGACGGGTACTGAAGCTTTCTTT CASSLFPGTGTEAFF
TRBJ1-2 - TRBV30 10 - TGTGCCTGGAGTGGAGTGTCCCCCACCTTC CAWSGVSPTF